The 21 T cell receptor beta chains listed next were all sequenced from one sample in a study of blood T cell repertoires in COVID-19. The table came from immunoSEQ multiplex PCR; TCRdb's copy has only in-frame clones and leaves some out. Of approximately 300,000 clones listed, about 93% are singletons. Sample: peripheral blood. The receptors come from a woman aged 25-40 years with COVID-19, enrolled during active disease.

The chain employs TRBV7-8 and TRBJ2-1; no clear D. Trimming pared 1 base from V and 6 bases from J, leaving 7 bases between. This CDR3 contains 13 residues. CDR1 is SGHVS and CDR2 is FQNEAQ in the germline V gene. The chain's CDR3 is CASSLERLNEQFF. The CDR3 nucleotides read TGTGCCAGCAGCTTAGAGCGCCTCAATGAGCAGTTCTTC. The whole variable domain, filled in from reference TRBV7-8 and TRBJ2-1, reads GAGVSQSPRYKVAKRGQDVALRCDPISGHVSLFWYQQALGQGPEFLTYFQNEAQLDKSGLPSDRFFAERPEGSVSTLKIQRTQQEDSAVYLCASSLERLNEQFFGPGTRLTVL.

J is TRBJ2-3 and V is TRBV6-4, with 11 bases that match TRBD2. In germline, CDR1 is MRHNA, CDR2 SNTAGT. The ends lost 6 bases at V and 1 base at J; junction bases unmatched: 3. The CDR3 sequence is 15 residues long. CDR3: CASSVGLAGTDTQYF. For the CDR3, the DNA is TGTGCCAGCAGCGTGGGACTAGCGGGCACAGATACGCAGTATTTT.

The rearrangement links TRBV11-2 to TRBJ2-1, with 11 bases lining up with TRBD2. This CDR3 region has 15 residues. CDR1 is SGHAT and CDR2 is FQNNGV in the germline V gene. J was trimmed by 7 bases and V by 4 bases; bases with no gene match: 6. CDR3 sequence reads: CASSSTSGKLNEQFF. The CDR3 DNA follows: TGTGCCAGCAGCTCGACTAGCGGGAAGTTGAATGAGCAGTTCTTC.

Only one count was recorded for this clone. This chain connects TRBV7-2 to TRBJ1-1, with 8 bases identical to TRBD1. CDR1 and CDR2 from the germline V gene are SGHTA and FQGNSA. The J segment lost 6 bases and the V segment lost 1 base, leaving 1 base of the junction unmatched. There are 13 residues in the CDR3. CDR3 amino acids: CASSLEQGAEAFF. CDR3 bases: TGTGCCAGCAGCTTAGAACAGGGGGCTGAAGCTTTCTTT.

This clone appeared a single time. The V call is TRBV13, the J call TRBJ1-4; 10 bases align to TRBD1. V trimming: 5 bases; J trimming: 7 bases; junction bases outside the gene matches: 7. Looked up from germline, CDR1 is PRHDT and CDR2 is FYEKMQ (reference sequence). The CDR3 sequence is 15 residues long. Written as DNA, the CDR3 is TGTGCCAGCAGCGCCCACGGGACAGGGGTTGAAAAACTGTTTTTT. As protein: CASSAHGTGVEKLFF.

The chain joins TRBV5-1 to TRBJ1-1, with D maybe TRBD1 (5 bases). Germline-derived CDR1 and CDR2 are SGHRS and YFSETQ. This CDR3 comprises 14 residues. The V end lost 4 bases, the J end lost 1 base, and 11 bases lay between the germline ends. The CDR3 coding sequence is TGCGCCAGCAGCCTCAGGGTAGGGAACACTGAAGCTTTCTTT. Its protein is CASSLRVGNTEAFF.

This rearrangement joins TRBV10-1 to TRBJ2-5; 7 nucleotides line up with TRBD2. V lost 6 bases to trimming and J lost 2 bases; unmatched junction nucleotides: 9. Germline V gives CDR1 WNHNN, CDR2 SYGVQD (reference sequence). CDR3 length: 15 amino acids. CDR3 coding DNA: TGCGCCAGCAGCGCCGGGACTACCCATCAAGAGACCCAGTACTTC. Translation gives CASSAGTTHQETQYF.

The chain employs TRBV15 and TRBJ1-5; TRBD1 matches at 9 bases. The CDR3 loop spans 14 amino acids. V shed 5 bases, J shed 4 bases, and the junction held 3 bases outside the gene matches. Germline V CDR1 and CDR2: LNHNV, YYDKDF (reference sequence). CDR3 loop: CATSDRGWNQPQHF. CDR3 in DNA: TGTGCCACCAGCGACAGGGGGTGGAATCAGCCCCAGCATTTT. The full variable domain, its missing parts supplied by reference TRBV15 and TRBJ1-5, is DAMVIQNPRYQVTQFGKPVTLSCSQTLNHNVMYWYQQKSSQAPKLLFHYYDKDFNNEADTPDNFQSRRPNTSFCFLDIRSPGLGDTAMYLCATSDRGWNQPQHFGDGTRLSIL.

V is TRBV28 and J is TRBJ2-1, with 12 nucleotides matching TRBD2. The CDR3 runs to 17 residues. Germline lookup yields CDR1 MDHEN and CDR2 SYDVKM. The trim removed 2 bases at V and 4 bases at J, leaving 6 bases unmatched. CDR3 amino acids: CASSLNPGLAGYNEQFF. The CDR3 DNA reads as TGTGCCAGCAGTTTAAACCCAGGACTAGCGGGGTACAATGAGCAGTTCTTC.

The chain couples TRBV5-5 to TRBJ1-1; D perhaps matches TRBD1 (5 bases). The CDR3 covers 11 residues. V gave up 4 bases and J gave up 6 bases, with 7 bases separating them. The V gene's germline CDR1 is SGHKS and CDR2 YYEKEE (reference sequence). The CDR3 loop is CASSGAAEAFF. The CDR3 nucleotides are TGTGCCAGCAGCGGGGCGGCTGAAGCTTTCTTT. The variable domain in full, completed from reference TRBV5-5 and TRBJ1-1, reads DAGVTQSPTHLIKTRGQQVTLRCSPISGHKSVSWYQQVLGQGPQFIFQYYEKEERGRGNFPDRFSARQFPNYSSELNVNALLLGDSALYLCASSGAAEAFFGQGTRLTVV.

The J gene is TRBJ1-1, the V gene TRBV10-3, with 8 bases that match TRBD1. J gave up 5 bases and V 0 bases, and 2 bases lay outside the gene matches. CDR3 size: 14 residues. In germline, CDR1 is ENHRY, CDR2 SYGVKD. The CDR3 sequence: CAISESRGQTEAFF. For the CDR3, the DNA is TGTGCCATCAGTGAGTCCAGGGGGCAAACTGAAGCTTTCTTT.

This clone was detected only a few times. The J gene is TRBJ1-3, the V gene TRBV15, with 9 bases aligning to TRBD1. Looked up from germline, CDR1 is LNHNV and CDR2 is YYDKDF (reference sequence). CDR3 length: 17 residues. The V gene end was trimmed by 1 base and the J gene end by 1 base; junction bases not matched to a gene: 5. This chain's CDR3 is CATSRGGTGYSGNTIYF. The DNA of the CDR3 is TGTGCCACCAGCAGAGGTGGGACAGGGTATTCTGGAAACACCATATATTTT.

V is TRBV30 and J is TRBJ2-7; a possible D gene is TRBD2 (5 bases). The CDR3 length is 13 residues. CDR1 and CDR2 (germline): GTSNPN, SVGIG (reference sequence). V was trimmed by 6 bases and J by 0 bases, leaving 12 bases between them. CDR3 loop: CACKRTLSYEQYF. The CDR3 DNA follows: TGTGCCTGTAAGCGGACTCTCTCCTACGAGCAGTACTTC.

The V call is TRBV9, the J call TRBJ2-2; D is possibly TRBD1 (5 bases). V was shortened by 1 base and J by 5 bases, with 9 bases between the two germline ends. Germline V CDR1 and CDR2: SGDLS, YYNGEE. The CDR3 length is 14 residues. CDR3 in DNA: TGTGCCAGCAGCGTATCAGGGAATACCGGGGAGCTGTTTTTT. It codes for CASSVSGNTGELFF. Combining the CDR3 with reference TRBV9 and TRBJ2-2 gives the whole variable domain DSGVTQTPKHLITATGQRVTLRCSPRSGDLSVYWYQQSLDQGLQFLIQYYNGEERAKGNILERFSAQQFPDLHSELNLSSLELGDSALYFCASSVSGNTGELFFGEGSRLTVL.

The CDR3 DNA is TGTGCCAGCAGCTCCCTCCATGACAGGGACGAGCAGTACTTC. It yields the protein CASSSLHDRDEQYF. The chain carries TRBV11-2 and TRBJ2-7, with 7 bases matching TRBD1. Trimming at V came to 4 bases and at J to 5 bases, leaving 8 bases not matched to a gene. Germline V lookup: CDR1 SGHAT, CDR2 FQNNGV. This CDR3 is built from 14 residues.

This sequence joins TRBV5-6 and TRBJ1-6, with 11 bases identical to TRBD1. Trimming cost V 4 bases and J 10 bases; bases outside gene matches: 10. From germline, CDR1 is SGHDT and CDR2 YYEEEE. This CDR3 is 16 amino acids long. In DNA, the CDR3 is TGTGCCAGCAGCCCGAATATGGGACAGGGGGGATCACCCCTCCACTTT. Translated: CASSPNMGQGGSPLHF.

This chain links TRBV7-9 with TRBJ2-2, with a weak D call TRBD2 (5 bases). CDR3 length: 15 residues. Germline V gene data show CDR1 as SEHNR and CDR2 as FQNEAQ (reference sequence). Trimming stripped 8 bases from V and 4 bases from J, with 17 bases between. The CDR3 region has the DNA TGTGCCAGCCCTGCCGGACTCCGGGGCACCGGGGAGCTGTTTTTT. Translating it yields CASPAGLRGTGELFF. Based on the CDR3 plus reference TRBV7-9 and TRBJ2-2, the full variable domain is DTGVSQNPRHKITKRGQNVTFRCDPISEHNRLYWYRQTLGQGPEFLTYFQNEAQLEKSRLLSDRFSAERPKGSFSTLEIQRTEQGDSAMYLCASPAGLRGTGELFFGEGSRLTVL.

The J gene is TRBJ1-6, the V gene TRBV11-2; no clear D. The CDR3 has 15 residues. The germline gives CDR1 SGHAT, CDR2 FQNNGV. V was trimmed by 1 base and J by 6 bases, leaving 10 bases between them. CDR3 sequence (DNA): TGTGCCAGCAGCTTAGTCGGAGACGGTAATTCACCCCTCCACTTT. This translates into CASSLVGDGNSPLHF.

V and J are TRBV6-2 or TRBV6-3 and TRBJ2-4; D is perhaps TRBD2 (5 bases). The CDR3 extends over 14 amino acids. The germline CDR1 and CDR2 sequences are MNHEY and SVGEGT. V lost 5 bases and J 1 base, leaving 9 bases between the germline ends. CDR3 amino acids: CASSLEGAKNIQYF. CDR3 DNA sequence: TGTGCCAGCAGTCTCGAGGGTGCCAAAAACATTCAGTACTTC.

V and J are TRBV11-2 and TRBJ2-2, with D uncertain. Trimming pared 0 bases from V and 3 bases from J, leaving 5 bases between. This CDR3 comprises 14 residues. Germline V gives CDR1 SGHAT, CDR2 FQNNGV. The DNA for the CDR3 is TGTGCCAGCAGCTTAGATCATTACACCGGGGAGCTGTTTTTT. This translates into CASSLDHYTGELFF.

This clone came up a few times. V is TRBV7-6 and J is TRBJ2-1, with TRBD2 matching 7 bases. After removal of 1 base from V and 4 bases from J, the junction contained 4 bases not matched to a gene. Germline V gives CDR1 SGHVS, CDR2 FNYEAQ. This CDR3 is built from 15 residues. The CDR3 spells CASSLGLAVYNEQFF. CDR3 DNA: TGTGCCAGCAGCTTAGGGCTAGCGGTTTACAATGAGCAGTTCTTC.